This T cell receptor beta chain derives from a study of human CD8 memory T cell subsets. Study observations and caveats: Effector memory cells lacked the similarly high diversity that stem-like memory and precursor exhausted T cells had.

TCR beta libraries were made by UMI-labeled 5' RACE. No DNA is given; TCRdb re-called the 5' RACE reads and lists each CDR3 protein once. The sample shows 8,300 or so distinct CDR3 sequences, and about 15% sits with its ten largest clones. A note on this clonotype: What it recognizes is unknown.

Progenitor exhausted-like CD8+ memory cells (TPEX) were CCR7+ PD-1+ TIGIT+. The source of the RNA was duplicate vials containing roughly 140,000 sorted CD8+ T cells for each subset. This CDR3 has 18 residues. V and J are TRBV12-3 or TRBV12-4 and TRBJ2-4; TCRdb names TRBD2, which stays unverified in the absence of DNA. The sample was CD8+ T cells from PBMCs. The sequence derives from a human donor in good health. CDR3 amino acids: CASSWKGDGGVTKNIQYF.